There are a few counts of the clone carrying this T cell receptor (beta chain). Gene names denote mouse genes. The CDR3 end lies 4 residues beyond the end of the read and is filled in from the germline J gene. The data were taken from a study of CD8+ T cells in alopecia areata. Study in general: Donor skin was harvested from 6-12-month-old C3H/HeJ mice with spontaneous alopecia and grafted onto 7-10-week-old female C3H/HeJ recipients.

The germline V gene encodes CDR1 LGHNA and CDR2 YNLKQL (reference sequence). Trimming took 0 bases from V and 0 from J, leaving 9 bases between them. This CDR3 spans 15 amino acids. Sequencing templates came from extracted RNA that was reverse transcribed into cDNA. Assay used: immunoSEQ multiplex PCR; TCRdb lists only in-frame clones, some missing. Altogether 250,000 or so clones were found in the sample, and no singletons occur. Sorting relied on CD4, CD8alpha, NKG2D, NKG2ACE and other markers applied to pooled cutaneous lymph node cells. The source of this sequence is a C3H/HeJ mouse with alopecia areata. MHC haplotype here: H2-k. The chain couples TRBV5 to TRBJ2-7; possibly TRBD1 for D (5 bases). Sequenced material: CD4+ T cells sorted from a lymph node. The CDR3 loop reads CASSQERGRSYEQYF. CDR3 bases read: TGTGCCAGCAGCCAAGAAAGGGGTCGCTCCTAT.